These T cell receptor beta chains were read from a single sample in a study of blood T cell repertoires in COVID-19. Sequenced by immunoSEQ multiplex PCR; TCRdb stores in-frame clones only, minus some. The sample has about 160,000 clones, 83% seen once. Sequencing was carried out using PBMCs or T cells enriched from blood (not recorded which). The receptor set was obtained from a woman in her forties or fifties in a cohort exposed to, infected with or recovered from COVID-19 (not recorded which). Each CDR3 is given with its conserved first and last residue. D genes are given only for firm matches. Clone sizes are given selectively: once, few, many, or a class where the clone is expanded.

NA TRBJ2-3 NA TRBV29-1 CSVRGKDTSTDTQYF TGCAGCGTCCGGGGGAAGGATACTAGCACAGATACGCAGTATTTT
NA TRBJ1-5 NA TRBV3-1/TRBV3-2 CASSPQAQGDQPQHF TGTGCCAGCAGCCCGCAAGCACAGGGTGATCAGCCCCAGCATTTT
NA TRBJ2-7 NA TRBV2 CASSHSDNYEQYF TGTGCCAGCAGCCACAGTGACAACTACGAGCAGTACTTC
NA TRBJ1-3 NA TRBV6-5 CASSYTGSGNTIYF TGTGCCAGCAGCTATACAGGGTCAGGAAACACCATATATTTT
NA TRBJ1-4 TRBD1 TRBV10-3 CAISAQGAEEKLFF TGTGCCATCAGTGCACAGGGGGCCGAGGAAAAACTGTTTTTT
NA TRBJ1-2 NA TRBV25-1 CASSEFEDYGYTF TGTGCCAGCAGTGAGTTCGAGGACTATGGCTACACCTTC
NA TRBJ1-1 NA TRBV28 CASSFNQGRGAEAFF TGTGCCAGCAGTTTCAACCAGGGGAGGGGCGCTGAAGCTTTCTTT
NA TRBJ1-1 NA TRBV5-8 CASSSGHLNTEAFF TGTGCCAGCAGCTCGGGACACCTGAACACTGAAGCTTTCTTT
NA TRBJ2-4 NA TRBV5-6 CASSLDGRLSKNIQYF TGTGCCAGCAGCTTGGACGGGCGACTATCCAAAAACATTCAGTACTTC
NA TRBJ1-2 NA TRBV7-8 CASSRQAPYGYTF TGTGCCAGCAGCCGTCAGGCCCCCTATGGCTACACCTTC
NA TRBJ1-1 NA TRBV6-6 CASSKGGGQVGTEAFF TGTGCCAGTTCAAAGGGCGGGGGTCAGGTAGGCACTGAAGCTTTCTTT
few TRBJ1-6 NA TRBV10-1 CASSESRTENSPLHF TGCGCCAGCAGTGAGTCGAGGACAGAGAATTCACCCCTCCACTTT
once TRBJ2-5 TRBD1 TRBV27 CASSLSGTDISKETQYF TGTGCCAGCAGTCTCTCCGGGACAGACATTTCCAAAGAGACCCAGTACTTC
NA TRBJ1-1 NA TRBV9 CASSVWDSPGKSTEAFF TGTGCCAGCAGCGTGTGGGACTCCCCTGGGAAGAGCACTGAAGCTTTCTTT
NA TRBJ1-4 NA TRBV10-3 CAISTDNEKLFF TGTGCCATCAGCACAGACAATGAAAAACTGTTTTTT
few TRBJ1-1 NA TRBV5-1 CASSRDEGTNTEAFF TGCGCCAGCAGCCGAGACGAGGGTACGAACACTGAAGCTTTCTTT
NA TRBJ2-2 NA TRBV10-3 CAIRGVGSHAMNTGELFF TGTGCCATCAGAGGGGTGGGATCTCACGCTATGAACACCGGGGAGCTGTTTTTT
NA TRBJ2-3 TRBD2 TRBV28 CASSRPRDYTDTQYF TGTGCCAGCAGTCGTCCCCGGGACTACACAGATACGCAGTATTTT
NA TRBJ2-7 TRBD1 TRBV3-1/TRBV3-2 CASSHITGGNEQYF TGTGCCAGCAGCCATATAACAGGGGGTAACGAGCAGTACTTC
NA TRBJ2-5 NA TRBV6-6 CASRGTRGAHKETQYF TGTGCCAGCAGGGGTACCCGGGGGGCTCACAAAGAGACCCAGTACTTC
NA TRBJ2-3 NA TRBV7-3 CASSLTVLGMGGDTQYF TGTGCCAGCAGCTTAACGGTACTAGGAATGGGAGGAGATACGCAGTATTTT
NA TRBJ1-6 TRBD1 TRBV4-2 CASSQILGTGNNSPLHF TGTGCCAGCAGCCAAATCTTAGGGACAGGGAACAATTCACCCCTCCACTTT
NA TRBJ1-4 NA TRBV28 CASKGRVATNEKLFF TGTGCCAGCAAGGGCAGGGTTGCAACTAATGAAAAACTGTTTTTT
few TRBJ2-1 NA TRBV25-1 CASSPGHGSYNEQFF TGTGCCAGCAGTCCGGGACACGGCTCCTACAATGAGCAGTTCTTC
NA TRBJ1-2 TRBD1 TRBV28 CASSPRRQGRYGYTF TGTGCCAGCAGTCCCAGACGACAGGGCCGCTATGGCTACACCTTC
once TRBJ1-2 TRBD1 TRBV30 CAWRGGRRDNYGYTF TGTGCCTGGAGAGGGGGCCGTCGGGATAACTATGGCTACACCTTC
NA TRBJ1-6 NA TRBV10-3 CAISESSGGVNSPLHF TGTGCCATCAGTGAGTCAAGTGGGGGCGTAAATTCACCCCTCCACTTT
few TRBJ1-5 NA TRBV6-6 CASTITVWQPQHF TGTGCCAGTACTATAACGGTATGGCAGCCCCAGCATTTT
NA TRBJ2-1 TRBD2 TRBV6-1 CASSEVTSGSYNEQFF TGTGCCAGCAGTGAAGTGACTAGCGGGTCCTACAATGAGCAGTTCTTC
NA TRBJ1-1 NA TRBV25-1 CASRRAAGLNTEAFF TGTGCCAGCAGGAGGGCCGCCGGACTGAACACTGAAGCTTTCTTT
NA TRBJ1-3 NA TRBV4-1 CASSYAQSSGNTIYF TGCGCCAGCAGCTACGCACAGAGCTCTGGAAACACCATATATTTT
NA TRBJ2-3 TRBD2 TRBV18 CASSLTSGGIDTQYF TGTGCCAGCTCACTTACTAGCGGGGGGATTGATACGCAGTATTTT
NA TRBJ2-7 NA TRBV5-6 CASSLWSGMSYEQYF TGTGCCAGCAGCTTGTGGTCAGGGATGTCCTACGAGCAGTACTTC
NA TRBJ1-5 NA TRBV6-5 CASSSHESNQPQHF TGTGCCAGCAGTTCCCACGAGAGCAATCAGCCCCAGCATTTT